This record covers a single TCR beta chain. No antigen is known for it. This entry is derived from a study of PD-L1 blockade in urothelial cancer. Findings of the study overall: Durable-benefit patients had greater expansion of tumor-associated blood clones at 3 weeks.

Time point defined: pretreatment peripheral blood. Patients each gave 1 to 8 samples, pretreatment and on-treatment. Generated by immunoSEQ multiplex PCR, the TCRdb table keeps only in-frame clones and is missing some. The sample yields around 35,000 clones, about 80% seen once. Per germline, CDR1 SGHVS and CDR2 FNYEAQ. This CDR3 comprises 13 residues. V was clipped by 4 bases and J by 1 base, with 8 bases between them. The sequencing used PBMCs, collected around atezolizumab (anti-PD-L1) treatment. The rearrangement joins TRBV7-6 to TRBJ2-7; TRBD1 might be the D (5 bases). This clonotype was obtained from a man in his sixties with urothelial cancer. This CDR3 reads CASSSRQSYEQYF. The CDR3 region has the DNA TGTGCCAGCAGCTCCAGACAGTCCTACGAGCAGTACTTC.